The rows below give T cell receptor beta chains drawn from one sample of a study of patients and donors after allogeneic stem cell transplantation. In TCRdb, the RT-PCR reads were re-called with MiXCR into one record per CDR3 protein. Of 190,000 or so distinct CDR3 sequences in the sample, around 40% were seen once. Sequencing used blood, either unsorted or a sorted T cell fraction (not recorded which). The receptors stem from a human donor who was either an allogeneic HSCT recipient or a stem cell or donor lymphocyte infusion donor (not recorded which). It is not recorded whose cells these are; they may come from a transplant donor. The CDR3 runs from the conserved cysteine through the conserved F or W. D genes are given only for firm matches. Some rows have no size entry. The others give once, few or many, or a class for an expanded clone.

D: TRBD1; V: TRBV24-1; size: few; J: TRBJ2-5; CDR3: CATSGTTGGETQYF; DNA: TGTGCCACCAGTGGTACGACAGGGGGGGAGACCCAGTACTTC
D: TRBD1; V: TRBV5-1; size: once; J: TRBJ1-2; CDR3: CASSLYPDRGRDGYTF; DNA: TGCGCCAGCAGCTTGTACCCCGACAGGGGACGGGACGGCTACACCTTC
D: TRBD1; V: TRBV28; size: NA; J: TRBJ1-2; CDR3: CASSGPGTGANYGYTF; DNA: TGTGCCAGCAGTGGCCCCGGGACAGGGGCTAACTATGGCTACACCTTC
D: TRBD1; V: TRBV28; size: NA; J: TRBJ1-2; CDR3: CASSLPGQGGSNYGYTF; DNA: TGTGCCAGCAGTCTCCCCGGACAGGGGGGGAGCAACTATGGCTACACCTTC
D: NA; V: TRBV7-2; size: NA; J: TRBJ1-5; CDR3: CASSRDLAGNQPQHF; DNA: TGTGCCAGCAGCCGGGATCTGGCGGGCAATCAGCCCCAGCATTTT
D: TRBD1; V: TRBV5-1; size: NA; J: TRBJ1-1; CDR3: CASSPWTGGADTEAFF; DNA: TGCGCCAGCAGCCCGTGGACAGGGGGCGCGGACACTGAAGCTTTCTTT
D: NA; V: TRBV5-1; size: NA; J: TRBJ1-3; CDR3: CASSLAHVALGNTIYF; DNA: TGCGCCAGCAGCTTGGCGCATGTGGCGCTGGGAAACACCATATATTTT
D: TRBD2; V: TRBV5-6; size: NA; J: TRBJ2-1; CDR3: CASSLVSGGYNEQFF; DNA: TGTGCCAGCAGCTTGGTTAGCGGGGGCTACAATGAGCAGTTCTTC
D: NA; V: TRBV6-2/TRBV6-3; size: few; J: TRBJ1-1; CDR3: CASNRILNTEAFF; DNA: TGTGCCAGCAACCGGATTCTGAACACTGAAGCTTTCTTT
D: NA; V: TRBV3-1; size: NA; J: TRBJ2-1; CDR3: CASSPPGGRSYNEQFF; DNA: TGTGCCAGCAGCCCGCCCGGGGGTCGCTCCTACAATGAGCAGTTCTTC
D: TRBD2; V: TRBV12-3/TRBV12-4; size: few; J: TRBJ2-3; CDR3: CASSIPLAGVAVDTQYF; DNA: TGTGCCAGCAGTATTCCCTTAGCGGGGGTGGCCGTAGATACGCAGTATTTT
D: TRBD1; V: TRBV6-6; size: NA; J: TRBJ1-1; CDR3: CASSPTHGQGKTNTEAFF; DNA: TGTGCCAGCAGCCCAACCCACGGACAGGGCAAGACGAACACTGAAGCTTTCTTT
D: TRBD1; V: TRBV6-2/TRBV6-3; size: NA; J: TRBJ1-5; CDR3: CASSPWTGYSNQPQHF; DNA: TGTGCCAGCAGCCCATGGACAGGTTATAGCAATCAGCCCCAGCATTTT
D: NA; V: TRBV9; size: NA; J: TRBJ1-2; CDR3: CASSVGHRAGYGYTF; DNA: TGTGCCAGCAGCGTAGGGCACAGGGCGGGCTATGGCTACACCTTC
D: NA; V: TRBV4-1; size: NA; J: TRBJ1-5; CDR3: CASSQDPWSNQPQHF; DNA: TGCGCCAGCAGCCAAGATCCCTGGTCAAATCAGCCCCAGCATTTT
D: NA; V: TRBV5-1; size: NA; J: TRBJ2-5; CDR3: CASSWGPQETQYF; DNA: TGCGCCAGCAGCTGGGGACCGCAAGAGACCCAGTACTTC
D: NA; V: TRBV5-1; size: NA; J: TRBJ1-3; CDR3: CASSLTEAGNTIYF; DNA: TGCGCCAGCAGCTTGACCGAGGCCGGAAACACCATATATTTT
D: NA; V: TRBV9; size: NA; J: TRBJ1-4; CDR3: CASSGRQSTNEKLYF; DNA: TGTGCCAGCAGCGGTAGGCAGTCAACTAATGAAAAACTGTATTTT
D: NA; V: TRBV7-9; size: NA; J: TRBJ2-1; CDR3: CASSLTQGIDNEQFF; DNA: TGTGCCAGCAGCTTGACGCAGGGGATTGACAATGAGCAGTTCTTC
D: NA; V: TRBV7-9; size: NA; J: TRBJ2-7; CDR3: CASSFMGLGYEQYF; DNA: TGTGCCAGCAGCTTTATGGGTTTAGGGTACGAGCAGTACTTC
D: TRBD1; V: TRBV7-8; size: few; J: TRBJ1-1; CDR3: CASSLVPQGANTEAFF; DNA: TGTGCCAGCAGCTTAGTCCCGCAGGGGGCAAACACTGAAGCTTTCTTT
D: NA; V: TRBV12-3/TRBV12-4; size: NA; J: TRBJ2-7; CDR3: CASSLARQAEYF; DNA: TGTGCCAGCAGTTTAGCGCGACAGGCAGAGTACTTC